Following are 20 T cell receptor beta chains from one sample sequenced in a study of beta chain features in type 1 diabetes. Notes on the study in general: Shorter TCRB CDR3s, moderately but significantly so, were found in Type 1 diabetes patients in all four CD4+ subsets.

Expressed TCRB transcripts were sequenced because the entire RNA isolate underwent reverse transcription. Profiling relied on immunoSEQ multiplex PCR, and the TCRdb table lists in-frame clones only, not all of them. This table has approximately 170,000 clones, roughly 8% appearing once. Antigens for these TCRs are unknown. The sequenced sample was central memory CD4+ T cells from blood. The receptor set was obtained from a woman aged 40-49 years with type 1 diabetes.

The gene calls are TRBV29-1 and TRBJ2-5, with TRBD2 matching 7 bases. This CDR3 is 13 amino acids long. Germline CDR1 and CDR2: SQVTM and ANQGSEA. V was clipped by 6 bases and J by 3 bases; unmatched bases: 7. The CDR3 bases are TGCAGCGTGGGCCGGGACTATAAAGAGACCCAGTACTTC. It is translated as CSVGRDYKETQYF.

This chain's CDR3 is CASSDLSLGGETQYF. The CDR3 nucleotides read TGTGCCAGCAGCGACCTTAGCCTTGGAGGAGAGACCCAGTACTTC. This chain connects TRBV9 to TRBJ2-5, with D possibly matching TRBD2 (5 bases). The CDR3 sequence is 15 residues long. V was clipped by 3 bases and J by 4 bases, with 16 bases between them. Germline V gene lookup returns CDR1 SGDLS and CDR2 YYNGEE.

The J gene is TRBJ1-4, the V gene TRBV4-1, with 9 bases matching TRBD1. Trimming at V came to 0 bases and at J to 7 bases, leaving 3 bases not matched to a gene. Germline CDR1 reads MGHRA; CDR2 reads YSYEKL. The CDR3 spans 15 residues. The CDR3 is CASSQEQGAGEKLFF. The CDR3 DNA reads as TGCGCCAGCAGCCAAGAACAGGGGGCGGGTGAAAAACTGTTTTTT.

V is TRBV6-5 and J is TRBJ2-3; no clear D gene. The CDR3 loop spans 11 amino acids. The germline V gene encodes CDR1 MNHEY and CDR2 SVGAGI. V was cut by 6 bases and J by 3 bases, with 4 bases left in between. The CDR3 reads CASSLTDTQYF. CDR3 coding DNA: TGTGCCAGCAGCTTAACAGATACGCAGTATTTT.

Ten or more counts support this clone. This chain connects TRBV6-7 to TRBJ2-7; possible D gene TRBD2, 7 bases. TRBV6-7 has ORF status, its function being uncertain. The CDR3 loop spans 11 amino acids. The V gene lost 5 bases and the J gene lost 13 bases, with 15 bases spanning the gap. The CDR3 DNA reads TGTGCCAGCAGTCAGGGGAGGGGGATCTACTTC. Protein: CASSQGRGIYF.

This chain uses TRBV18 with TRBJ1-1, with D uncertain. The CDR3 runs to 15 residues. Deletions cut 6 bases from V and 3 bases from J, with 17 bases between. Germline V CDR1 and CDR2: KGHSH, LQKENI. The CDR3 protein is CASSRLPGEDTEAFF. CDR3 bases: TGTGCCAGCTCCCGACTCCCGGGAGAGGACACTGAAGCTTTCTTT.

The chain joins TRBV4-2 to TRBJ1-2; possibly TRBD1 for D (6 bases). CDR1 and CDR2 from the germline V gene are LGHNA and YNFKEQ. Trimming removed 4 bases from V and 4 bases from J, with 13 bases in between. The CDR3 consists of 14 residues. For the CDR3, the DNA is TGTGCCAGCAGCCGGTCGGGACACCTCTATGGCTACACCTTC. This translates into CASSRSGHLYGYTF.

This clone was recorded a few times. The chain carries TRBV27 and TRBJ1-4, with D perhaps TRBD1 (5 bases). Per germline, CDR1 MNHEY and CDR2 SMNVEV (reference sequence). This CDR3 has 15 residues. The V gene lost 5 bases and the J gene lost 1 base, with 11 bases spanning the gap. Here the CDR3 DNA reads TGTGCCAGCAGTACTACAACAGGAACTAATGAAAAACTGTTTTTT. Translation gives CASSTTTGTNEKLFF.

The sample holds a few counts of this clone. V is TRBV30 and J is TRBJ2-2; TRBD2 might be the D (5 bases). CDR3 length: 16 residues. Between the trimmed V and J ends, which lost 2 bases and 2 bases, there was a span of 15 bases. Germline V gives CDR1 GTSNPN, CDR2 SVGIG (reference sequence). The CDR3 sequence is CAWSPGGPLNTGELFF. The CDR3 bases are TGTGCCTGGAGTCCCGGCGGGCCCCTCAACACCGGGGAGCTGTTTTTT.

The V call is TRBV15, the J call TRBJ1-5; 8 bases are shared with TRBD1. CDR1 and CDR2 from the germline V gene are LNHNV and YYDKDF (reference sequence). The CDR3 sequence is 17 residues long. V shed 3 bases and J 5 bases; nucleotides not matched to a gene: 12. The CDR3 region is CATSRGRGRGLDQPQHF. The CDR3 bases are TGTGCCACCAGCAGGGGCAGGGGGCGCGGGTTAGATCAGCCCCAGCATTTT.

The CDR3 loop is CASSVVLTGELFF. The CDR3 DNA follows: TGTGCCAGCAGCGTAGTACTAACCGGGGAGCTGTTTTTT. The V and J genes are TRBV9 and TRBJ2-2; D unclear. In germline, CDR1 is SGDLS, CDR2 YYNGEE. The CDR3 has 13 residues. V was clipped by 0 bases and J by 5 bases, with 5 bases between them.

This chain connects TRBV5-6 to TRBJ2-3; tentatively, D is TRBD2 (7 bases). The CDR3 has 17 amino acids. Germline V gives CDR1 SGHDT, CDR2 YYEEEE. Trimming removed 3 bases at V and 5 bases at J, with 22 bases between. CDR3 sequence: CASSWDIEAGSGDTQYF. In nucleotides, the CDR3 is TGTGCCAGCAGCTGGGACATCGAAGCGGGGAGTGGAGATACGCAGTATTTT.

As DNA, the CDR3 is TGTGCCAGCAGTTACTACAGGGGTCCTGAGCAGTTCTTC. Protein: CASSYYRGPEQFF. This chain uses TRBV6-6 with TRBJ2-1; 7 bases agree with TRBD1. V was clipped by 1 base and J by 9 bases; unmatched bases: 3. Germline loops: CDR1 MNHNY, CDR2 SVGAGI (reference sequence). The CDR3 contains 13 residues.

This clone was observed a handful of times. In nucleotides, the CDR3 is TGTGCCAGCAGCCAAGTGGCTAGCGGGGACTACGAGCAGTACTTC. Its translation: CASSQVASGDYEQYF. The chain links TRBV4-2 to TRBJ2-7, with 9 bases that match TRBD2. Germline values: CDR1 LGHNA, CDR2 YNFKEQ. The CDR3 consists of 15 residues. Trimming cost V 1 base and J 3 bases; bases outside gene matches: 4.

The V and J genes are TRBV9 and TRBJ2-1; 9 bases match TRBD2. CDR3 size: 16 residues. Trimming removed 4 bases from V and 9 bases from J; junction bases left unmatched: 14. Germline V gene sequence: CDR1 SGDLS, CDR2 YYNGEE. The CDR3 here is CASSSPGRGGQGEQFF. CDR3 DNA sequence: TGTGCCAGCAGCTCCCCCGGGCGGGGGGGTCAGGGTGAGCAGTTCTTC. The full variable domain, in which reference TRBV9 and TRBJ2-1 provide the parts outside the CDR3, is DSGVTQTPKHLITATGQRVTLRCSPRSGDLSVYWYQQSLDQGLQFLIQYYNGEERAKGNILERFSAQQFPDLHSELNLSSLELGDSALYFCASSSPGRGGQGEQFFGPGTRLTVL.

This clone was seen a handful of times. CDR3 coding DNA: TGTGCCAGCAGATCAAGACAGGGGGCGATTGGCTACACCTTC. It codes for CASRSRQGAIGYTF. J is TRBJ1-2 and V is TRBV6-5; 10 bases are a match to TRBD1. V trimming: 6 bases; J trimming: 7 bases; junction bases outside the gene matches: 8. There are 14 residues in the CDR3. The germline V gene encodes CDR1 MNHEY and CDR2 SVGAGI.

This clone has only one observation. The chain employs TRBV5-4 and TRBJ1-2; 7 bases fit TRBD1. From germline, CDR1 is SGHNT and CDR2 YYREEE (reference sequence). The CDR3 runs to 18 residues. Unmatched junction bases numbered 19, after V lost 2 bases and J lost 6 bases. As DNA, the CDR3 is TGTGCCAGCAGCTTCCACCCGGGGCTCGATTTCGGGACAGATGGCTACACCTTC. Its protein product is CASSFHPGLDFGTDGYTF. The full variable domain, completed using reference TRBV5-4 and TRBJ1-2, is ETGVTQSPTHLIKTRGQQVTLRCSSQSGHNTVSWYQQALGQGPQFIFQYYREEENGRGNFPPRFSGLQFPNYSSELNVNALELDDSALYLCASSFHPGLDFGTDGYTFGSGTRLTVV.

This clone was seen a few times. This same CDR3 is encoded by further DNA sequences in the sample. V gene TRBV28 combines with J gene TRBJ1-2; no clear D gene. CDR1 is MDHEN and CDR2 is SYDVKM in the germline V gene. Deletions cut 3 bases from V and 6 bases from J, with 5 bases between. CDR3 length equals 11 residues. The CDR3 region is CASSLEDGYTF. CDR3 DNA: TGTGCCAGCAGTTTGGAGGATGGCTACACCTTC.

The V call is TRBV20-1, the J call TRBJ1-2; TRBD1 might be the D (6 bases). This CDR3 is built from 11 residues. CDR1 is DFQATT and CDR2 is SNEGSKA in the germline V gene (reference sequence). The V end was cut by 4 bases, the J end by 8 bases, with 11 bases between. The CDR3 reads CSATTGRGYTF. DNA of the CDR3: TGCAGTGCTACAACAGGGCGCGGCTACACCTTC.

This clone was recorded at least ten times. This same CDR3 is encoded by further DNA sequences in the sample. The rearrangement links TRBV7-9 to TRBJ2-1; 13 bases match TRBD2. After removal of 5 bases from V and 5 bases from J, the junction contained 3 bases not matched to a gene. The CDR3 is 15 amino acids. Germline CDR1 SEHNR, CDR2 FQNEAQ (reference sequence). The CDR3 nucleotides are TGTGCCAGCAGCCTTGGGACTAGCGGGGACAATGAGCAGTTCTTC. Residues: CASSLGTSGDNEQFF.